These 26 T cell receptor beta chains share one sample of origin, sequenced in a study of blood T cell repertoires in COVID-19. The table came from immunoSEQ multiplex PCR; TCRdb's copy has only in-frame clones and leaves some out. Of around 250,000 clones in the sample, 70% to 90% are singletons; the top ten hold 15% to 17%. The sequenced material came from PBMCs or T cells enriched from blood (not recorded which). Receptors were obtained from a man younger than 35 who had recovered from COVID-19.

This chain links TRBV27 with TRBJ2-3; TRBD1 is a possible D gene (6 bases). This CDR3 has 15 residues. Trimming shortened V by 5 bases and J by 2 bases, and 14 bases separated the two germline ends. Germline V lookup: CDR1 MNHEY, CDR2 SMNVEV (reference sequence). The CDR3 DNA is TGTGCCAGCAGTCCCCGGGACACCTACACAGATACGCAGTATTTT. It is translated as CASSPRDTYTDTQYF.

The V call is TRBV27, the J call TRBJ1-2; 8 bases align to TRBD1. Germline V CDR1 and CDR2: MNHEY, SMNVEV (reference sequence). The junction had 15 bases not matched to a gene; V was cut back by 5 bases and J by 4 bases. The CDR3 extends over 17 amino acids. In nucleotides, the CDR3 is TGTGCCAGCAGTCAGAGAGCACCACAGGGGGAAGGCTATGGCTACACCTTC. Residues: CASSQRAPQGEGYGYTF.

V gene TRBV11-2 combines with J gene TRBJ1-4, with 8 bases identical to TRBD1. Per germline, CDR1 SGHAT and CDR2 FQNNGV. The CDR3 is made up of 17 amino acids. The J segment lost 8 bases and the V segment lost 5 bases, leaving 16 bases of the junction unmatched. This CDR3 reads CASSPVGRGRIGEKLFF. For the CDR3, the DNA is TGTGCCAGCAGCCCAGTGGGCAGGGGGCGCATAGGCGAAAAACTGTTTTTT. Combining the CDR3 with reference TRBV11-2 and TRBJ1-4 gives the whole variable domain EAGVAQSPRYKIIEKRQSVAFWCNPISGHATLYWYQQILGQGPKLLIQFQNNGVVDDSQLPKDRFSAERLKGVDSTLKIQPAKLEDSAVYLCASSPVGRGRIGEKLFFGSGTQLSVL.

This clone appeared once. This chain joins TRBV5-1 and TRBJ2-3; TRBD1 might be the D (5 bases). Germline lookup yields CDR1 SGHRS and CDR2 YFSETQ. This CDR3 comprises 14 residues. Trimming shortened V by 4 bases and J by 3 bases, and 12 bases separated the two germline ends. The CDR3 nucleotides read TGCGCCAGCAGCCAAGGACAATCAACAGATACGCAGTATTTT. Translation gives CASSQGQSTDTQYF.

Details on this clone: One end of the junction fails to match germline, which may point to a read error. The chain joins TRBV6-1 to TRBJ2-7, with a possible D match to TRBD1 (5 bases). The CDR3 is 15 amino acids. The germline gives CDR1 MNHNS, CDR2 SASEGT. CDR3 protein: CASSEDRQSSYEQYF. CDR3 in DNA: TGTGCCAGCAGCGAAGACAGACAAAGCTCCTACGAGCAGTACTTC.

J is TRBJ1-6 and V is TRBV7-9; D uncertain. Looked up from germline, CDR1 is SEHNR and CDR2 is FQNEAQ (reference sequence). This CDR3 has 13 residues. Between the trimmed V and J ends, which lost 5 bases and 10 bases, there was a span of 12 bases. The CDR3 is CASSPPTGSPLHF. The DNA of the CDR3 is TGTGCCAGCAGCCCCCCCACCGGGTCACCCCTCCACTTT.

CDR3 nucleotide sequence: TGTGCCAGCAGCCTCGAGGAGGTTATCGATTCACCCCTCCACTTT. Translation: CASSLEEVIDSPLHF. This chain connects TRBV9 to TRBJ1-6; no clear D gene. Trimming cost V 4 bases and J 8 bases, with 16 bases left between them. The CDR3 consists of 15 residues. CDR1 SGDLS and CDR2 YYNGEE come from the germline V gene.

This sequence joins TRBV11-2 and TRBJ2-2, with 9 nucleotides matching TRBD1. CDR1 and CDR2 (germline): SGHAT, FQNNGV. The length of the CDR3 is 15 residues. The V segment lost 3 bases and the J segment 4 bases; nucleotides outside the gene matches: 3. The DNA of the CDR3 is TGTGCCAGCAGCTTTGGGACAGGGACCACCGGGGAGCTGTTTTTT. It encodes CASSFGTGTTGELFF.

The chain joins TRBV29-1 to TRBJ1-1; weak D call: TRBD1 (6 bases). The length of the CDR3 is 14 residues. The germline V and J ends were trimmed by 0 bases and 3 bases, with 11 bases remaining between them. CDR1 and CDR2 (germline): SQVTM, ANQGSEA. In DNA, the CDR3 is TGCAGCGTTGAAGATGGGCAGGGGCACACTGAAGCTTTCTTT. It encodes CSVEDGQGHTEAFF.

V gene TRBV6-5 combines with J gene TRBJ1-5, with TRBD1 as a possible D gene (6 bases). Germline loops: CDR1 MNHEY, CDR2 SVGAGI. This CDR3 region has 15 residues. V lost 0 bases and J 5 bases, leaving 11 bases between the germline ends. CDR3 residues: CASSYSRGGDQPQHF. The DNA for the CDR3 is TGTGCCAGCAGTTACTCGCGAGGGGGGGATCAGCCCCAGCATTTT.

This chain links TRBV3-1 (or the pseudogene TRBV3-2) with TRBJ2-5; D is perhaps TRBD2 (6 bases). V lost 0 bases and J lost 7, with 12 bases in between. Germline CDR1 LGHDT, CDR2 YNNKEL (reference sequence). The CDR3 is 14 residues long. CDR3 loop: CASSQDTGVGTQYF. The CDR3 DNA reads TGTGCCAGCAGCCAAGATACGGGGGTGGGGACCCAGTACTTC.

The chain has TRBV10-1 and TRBJ2-7; D is undetermined. The V end was cut by 3 bases, the J end by 1 base, with 7 bases between. This CDR3 contains 13 residues. Germline lookup yields CDR1 WNHNN and CDR2 SYGVQD (reference sequence). CDR3 in amino acids: CASSEPESYEQYF. In DNA form, the CDR3 reads TGCGCCAGCAGTGAACCTGAGTCCTACGAGCAGTACTTC.

The chain combines TRBV19 with TRBJ2-5; 7 bases agree with TRBD1. V lost 8 bases and J lost 5; bases outside the gene matches: 14. Germline values: CDR1 LNHDA, CDR2 SQIVND (reference sequence). The CDR3 consists of 15 residues. CDR3 nucleotides: TGTGCCAGTGCTCCGGGACAGCTGCCGGGGGAGACCCAGTACTTC. This gives the protein CASAPGQLPGETQYF.

V is TRBV5-1 and J is TRBJ1-2; perhaps TRBD1 as D (5 bases). The CDR3 covers 13 residues. Trimming shortened V by 4 bases and J by 4 bases, and 11 bases separated the two germline ends. Germline V gene lookup returns CDR1 SGHRS and CDR2 YFSETQ. The CDR3 DNA sequence: TGCGCCAGCAGCCCGCAGGGAAGCTATGGCTACACCTTC. It yields the protein CASSPQGSYGYTF.

This clone was observed a handful of times. V and J are TRBV12-5 and TRBJ1-2; tentatively, D is TRBD1 (5 bases). The V gene's germline CDR1 is LGHNT and CDR2 FRNRAP. The CDR3 extends over 14 amino acids. With 6 bases removed from V and 4 bases from J, the gap between germline ends came to 15 bases. The CDR3 DNA reads TGTGCTAGTGGCCCCTTGGACAAATCCTATGGCTACACCTTC. This sequence encodes CASGPLDKSYGYTF.

The gene calls are TRBV30 and TRBJ2-7; 9 bases are a match to TRBD1. CDR1 is GTSNPN and CDR2 is SVGIG in the germline V gene (reference sequence). This CDR3 is built from 14 residues. V shed 3 bases, J shed 2 bases, and the junction held 5 bases outside the gene matches. The CDR3 spells CAWRPQGAPYEQYF. CDR3 nucleotide sequence: TGTGCCTGGAGACCACAGGGGGCTCCCTACGAGCAGTACTTC.

The chain recombines TRBV19 with TRBJ2-3; D possibly corresponds to TRBD1 (6 bases). V shed 6 bases and J shed 3 bases, with 22 bases lying between them. Germline V gene sequence: CDR1 LNHDA, CDR2 SQIVND (reference sequence). The CDR3 is made up of 17 amino acids. The CDR3 bases are TGTGCCAGTAGACAGGGTTATATGGGGGATGGAACAGATACGCAGTATTTT. This sequence encodes CASRQGYMGDGTDTQYF.

This clone showed up just a few times. The rearrangement links TRBV6-1 to TRBJ2-7; D may be TRBD1 (6 bases). V lost 3 bases to trimming and J lost 5 bases, with 17 bases between them. Germline CDR1 and CDR2: MNHNS and SASEGT. The CDR3 sequence is 15 residues long. Written as DNA, the CDR3 is TGTGCCAGCAGTGATCCAACCAGGGGCGGCGACGAGCAGTACTTC. Translation gives CASSDPTRGGDEQYF.

J is TRBJ2-1 and V is TRBV5-1, with TRBD2 identical over 8 bases. Unmatched junction bases numbered 11, after V lost 4 bases and J lost 5 bases. Germline lookup yields CDR1 SGHRS and CDR2 YFSETQ. This CDR3 comprises 16 residues. CDR3 protein: CASSPILADSNNEQFF. In nucleotides, the CDR3 is TGCGCCAGCAGCCCAATACTAGCGGACTCTAACAATGAGCAGTTCTTC.

The chain recombines TRBV10-2 with TRBJ1-2, with 9 bases fitting TRBD1. The J segment lost 3 bases and the V segment lost 6 bases, leaving 8 bases of the junction unmatched. The germline gives CDR1 WSHSY, CDR2 SAAADI. The CDR3 has 15 residues. The CDR3 nucleotides read TGCGCCAGCAGGGACGAACAGGGGGCGCACTATGGCTACACCTTC. Its protein product is CASRDEQGAHYGYTF.

The table lists this clone with a count of one. V and J are TRBV6-4 and TRBJ2-1, with D uncertain. Germline CDR1 and CDR2: MRHNA and SNTAGT. The CDR3 totals 15 residues. Between the trimmed V and J ends, which lost 2 bases and 0 bases, there was a span of 8 bases. In DNA form, the CDR3 reads TGTGCCAGCAGTGACCACCTGGCCTCCTACAATGAGCAGTTCTTC. Protein: CASSDHLASYNEQFF.

A single count supports this clone. The chain is built from TRBV7-8 and TRBJ1-1, with 9 bases fitting TRBD1. The CDR3 extends over 18 amino acids. The ends lost 0 bases at V and 0 bases at J; junction bases unmatched: 8. Per germline, CDR1 SGHVS and CDR2 FQNEAQ. In DNA, the CDR3 is TGTGCCAGCAGCTTAGCGAATTTTGGGACAGGGTTGAACACTGAAGCTTTCTTT. As protein: CASSLANFGTGLNTEAFF.

J is TRBJ2-5 and V is TRBV7-8, with 9 bases identical to TRBD2. The V segment lost 0 bases and the J segment 2 bases; nucleotides outside the gene matches: 4. The CDR3 loop spans 16 amino acids. Germline CDR1 and CDR2: SGHVS and FQNEAQ. CDR3 nucleotides: TGTGCCAGCAGCTTAGCTGCTAGCGGGGAGCAAGAGACCCAGTACTTC. Its protein is CASSLAASGEQETQYF.

The rearrangement links TRBV10-2 to TRBJ1-1; no reliable D call. V lost 4 bases and J 1 base, leaving 7 bases between the germline ends. This CDR3 is built from 13 residues. Germline V gene data show CDR1 as WSHSY and CDR2 as SAAADI. The CDR3 DNA reads as TGCGCCAGCAGTGTAGGGAGGAACACTGAAGCTTTCTTT. It yields the protein CASSVGRNTEAFF.

CDR3 region: CASSQVDTGELFF. The CDR3 coding sequence is TGTGCCAGCAGCCAAGTAGACACCGGGGAGCTGTTTTTT. The V and J genes are TRBV4-2 and TRBJ2-2, with no clear D. Germline values: CDR1 LGHNA, CDR2 YNFKEQ. The V gene lost 1 base and the J gene lost 3 bases, with 3 bases spanning the gap. This CDR3 has 13 amino acids.

The chain couples TRBV6-5 to TRBJ2-5; 7 positions match TRBD2. The ends lost 4 bases at V and 2 bases at J; junction bases unmatched: 7. This CDR3 contains 15 residues. CDR1 is MNHEY, CDR2 SVGAGI, per germline. CDR3 in amino acids: CASSSPSGVQETQYF. The CDR3 DNA is TGTGCCAGCAGTTCCCCCAGCGGGGTGCAAGAGACCCAGTACTTC.